The rows below give T cell receptor beta chains drawn from one sample of a study of cytomegalovirus exposure and HLA in healthy donors. Clones were sequenced by immunoSEQ multiplex PCR, and TCRdb holds only the in-frame ones, with some missing. This table has 95,000 to 150,000 clones, around nine tenths appearing once. The material sequenced was PBMCs. The source is a woman between 18 and 30 years old in good health and CMV-seronegative. Both conserved end residues are part of each CDR3. The D gene is left open where the match is weak. Where a row states a size, it is once, few, many or the class of an expanded clone; other rows omit it.

v_call,clone_size,d_call,j_call,cdr3_aa,cdr3_nt
TRBV2,once,NA,TRBJ2-5,CASKGGAGETQYF,TGTGCCAGCAAAGGCGGGGCTGGGGAGACCCAGTACTTC
TRBV19,NA,TRBD1,TRBJ1-5,CASSISRDSGQPQHF,TGTGCCAGTAGTATCTCCCGGGACAGCGGACAGCCCCAGCATTTT
TRBV9,NA,TRBD2,TRBJ2-7,CASSVSSGSYEQYF,TGTGCCAGCAGCGTATCAAGCGGGAGTTACGAGCAGTACTTC
TRBV5-6,NA,NA,TRBJ2-1,CASNRRGANPDNEQFF,TGTGCCAGCAACCGGAGGGGAGCAAATCCGGACAATGAGCAGTTCTTC
TRBV16,NA,NA,TRBJ1-2,CASSHLSAGVGGYTF,TGTGCCAGCAGCCATTTGAGTGCCGGGGTGGGCGGCTACACCTTC
TRBV6-5,NA,TRBD1,TRBJ1-2,CASSSEGAPSYGYTF,TGTGCCAGCAGTTCCGAGGGGGCGCCCAGCTATGGCTACACCTTC
TRBV19,NA,NA,TRBJ2-7,CASREGVNEQYF,TGTGCCAGTAGGGAAGGGGTGAACGAGCAGTACTTC
TRBV28,NA,TRBD1,TRBJ2-7,CASSSGQGRRYEQYF,TGTGCCAGCAGTTCGGGACAGGGGCGCCGTTACGAGCAGTACTTC
TRBV5-6,NA,TRBD2,TRBJ2-2,CASSPGLAGVATGELFF,TGTGCCAGCAGCCCGGGACTAGCGGGAGTGGCCACCGGGGAGCTGTTTTTT
TRBV11-3,NA,TRBD1,TRBJ1-2,CASSAGQGTLGYTF,TGTGCCAGCAGCGCGGGACAGGGGACGTTGGGCTACACCTTC
TRBV5-1,once,NA,TRBJ1-4,CASSLGTLTNEKLFF,TGCGCCAGCAGCCTCGGGACTCTTACTAATGAAAAACTGTTTTTT
TRBV19,NA,NA,TRBJ2-7,CASSTGTLWAEQYF,TGTGCCAGTAGTACCGGGACATTATGGGCCGAGCAGTACTTC
TRBV5-1,few,NA,TRBJ1-4,CASSFDSKAEKLFF,TGCGCCAGCAGCTTCGACAGCAAAGCTGAAAAACTGTTTTTT
TRBV6-1,once,NA,TRBJ1-1,CASSLKDDRNTEAFF,TGTGCCAGCAGCCTTAAAGACGACAGGAACACTGAAGCTTTCTTT
TRBV2,once,NA,TRBJ2-6,CASSTGPISGANVLTF,TGTGCCAGCAGCACAGGGCCGATCTCTGGGGCCAACGTCCTGACTTTC
TRBV11-3,once,NA,TRBJ2-1,CASSFGGGMVEQFF,TGTGCCAGCAGCTTTGGTGGCGGGATGGTTGAGCAGTTCTTC
TRBV7-2,NA,TRBD2,TRBJ2-5,CASSLDKGLATQYF,TGTGCCAGCAGCTTAGATAAGGGACTAGCGACCCAGTACTTC
TRBV11-3,NA,TRBD1,TRBJ1-1,CASSSRTGPNTEAFF,TGTGCCAGCAGCTCGAGGACAGGGCCGAACACTGAAGCTTTCTTT
TRBV2,NA,NA,TRBJ2-7,CASSAGVDSYEQYF,TGTGCCAGCAGTGCAGGGGTTGATTCCTACGAGCAGTACTTC
TRBV5-4,NA,TRBD2,TRBJ2-5,CASSSHTSGWEETQYF,TGTGCCAGCAGCTCCCATACTAGCGGGTGGGAAGAGACCCAGTACTTC
TRBV6-5,NA,TRBD1,TRBJ1-3,CASSYLGQGSAIYF,TGTGCCAGCAGTTACTTGGGACAGGGATCGGCCATATATTTT
TRBV5-6,NA,TRBD2,TRBJ2-3,CASSPSGSWADTQYF,TGTGCCAGCAGCCCGAGCGGGAGTTGGGCAGATACGCAGTATTTT
TRBV14,once,NA,TRBJ1-1,CASSGFLTEAFF,TGTGCCAGCTCCGGTTTTTTGACTGAAGCTTTCTTT
TRBV5-4,NA,NA,TRBJ2-7,CASSLGGGRSYEQYF,TGTGCCAGCAGCTTAGGGGGGGGCCGCTCCTACGAGCAGTACTTC
TRBV29-1,NA,TRBD1,TRBJ1-4,CSALGTADEKLFF,TGCAGCGCCCTCGGGACAGCGGATGAAAAACTGTTTTTT
TRBV28,once,TRBD1,TRBJ2-7,CASNTGGETYEQYF,TGTGCCAGCAACACAGGGGGCGAAACCTACGAGCAGTACTTC
TRBV18,NA,NA,TRBJ1-1,CASSPAGNTEAFF,TGTGCCAGCTCACCAGCCGGGAACACTGAAGCTTTCTTT
TRBV2,NA,TRBD1,TRBJ2-5,CASSQAGTGTETQYF,TGTGCCAGCAGCCAGGCCGGGACAGGGACAGAGACCCAGTACTTC
TRBV6-5,NA,NA,TRBJ1-3,CASSLGISGNTIYF,TGTGCCAGCAGCCTGGGCATTTCTGGAAACACCATATATTTT
TRBV11-3,NA,TRBD2,TRBJ2-5,CASSSPGLAGAYQETQYF,TGTGCCAGCAGCTCCCCGGGACTAGCGGGAGCGTACCAAGAGACCCAGTACTTC
TRBV9,once,NA,TRBJ1-5,CASSVALGQPQHF,TGTGCCAGCAGCGTAGCTCTCGGGCAGCCCCAGCATTTT
TRBV5-1,NA,TRBD1,TRBJ1-5,CASSLESRGLSNQPQHF,TGCGCCAGCAGCTTGGAATCCAGGGGGCTTAGCAATCAGCCCCAGCATTTT
TRBV5-4,once,NA,TRBJ2-3,CASSPLATDTQYF,TGTGCCAGCAGCCCACTAGCAACAGATACGCAGTATTTT
TRBV9,NA,TRBD2,TRBJ2-7,CASSVSGSLNEQYF,TGTGCCAGCAGCGTTAGCGGGAGTCTTAACGAGCAGTACTTC
TRBV19,once,NA,TRBJ2-7,CASSTSGYEQYF,NA
TRBV7-9,NA,TRBD1,TRBJ1-4,CASSLRTGVAEKLFF,TGTGCCAGCAGCTTAAGGACAGGGGTTGCTGAAAAACTGTTTTTT
TRBV5-6,NA,NA,TRBJ1-1,CASSLFLDRNTEAFF,TGTGCCAGCAGCTTGTTCTTGGACAGGAACACTGAAGCTTTCTTT
TRBV29-1,NA,TRBD2,TRBJ2-1,CSVESLAGGFDNEQFF,TGCAGCGTTGAAAGCCTAGCGGGAGGGTTCGACAATGAGCAGTTCTTC
TRBV5-4,NA,NA,TRBJ2-5,CASSLVQGLTETQYF,TGTGCCAGCAGCTTGGTCCAGGGGCTAACAGAGACCCAGTACTTC
TRBV6-1,NA,NA,TRBJ1-1,CASSAGLGDEAFF,TGTGCCAGCAGTGCTGGGCTAGGGGATGAAGCTTTCTTT
TRBV6-5,NA,TRBD1,TRBJ2-2,CASSHFGTGPTGELFF,TGTGCCAGCAGTCACTTCGGGACAGGGCCCACCGGGGAGCTGTTTTTT